This TCR beta chain was captured in a study of cytomegalovirus exposure and HLA in healthy donors. Germline-derived CDR1 and CDR2 are MNHNS and SASEGT. Trimming cost V 7 bases and J 1 base; bases outside gene matches: 3. There are 14 residues in the CDR3. The study ran its PCR with 60 Vbeta and 13 Jbeta primers. Assay used: immunoSEQ multiplex PCR; TCRdb lists only in-frame clones, some missing. The data show roughly 120,000 clones, 60% to 80% seen once. Input material: PBMCs. The genes are TRBV6-1 and TRBJ2-2, with 7 positions matching TRBD2. The source of this sequence is a man in his forties or fifties in good health and CMV-seropositive. The CDR3 coding sequence is TGTGCCAGCACTCGGGGGGAGAACACCGGGGAGCTGTTTTTT. Protein: CASTRGENTGELFF.